A selection of T cell receptor beta chains follows, all from one sample in a study of T cell changes during pregnancy in multiple sclerosis. Measured with immunoSEQ multiplex PCR; TCRdb has only the in-frame clones, and not every one. Of about 40,000 clones in the sample, about 92% were seen once. The sequencing used CD8+ T cells from peripheral blood mononuclear cells, collected in the first trimester of pregnancy. These receptors were collected from a female donor with multiple sclerosis, enrolled in a pregnancy study. Both conserved end residues are part of each CDR3. The D gene is left open where the match is weak. The size entry is marked missing in some rows and otherwise reads once, few, many or a size class.

J | V | D | length | size | CDR3 | DNA
TRBJ1-5 | TRBV9 | NA | 13 | NA | CASSAGVNQPQHF | TGTGCCAGCAGCGCAGGGGTCAATCAGCCCCAGCATTTT
TRBJ2-7 | TRBV9 | TRBD2 | 15 | NA | CASSVDGGEAYEQYF | TGTGCCAGCAGCGTAGATGGGGGGGAAGCCTACGAGCAGTACTTC
TRBJ2-7 | TRBV13 | NA | 13 | NA | CASSLTGNYEQYF | TGTGCCAGCAGCTTAACAGGGAACTACGAGCAGTACTTC
TRBJ2-7 | TRBV5-1 | NA | 12 | few | CASSLGGFEQYF | TGCGCCAGCAGCTTGGGAGGGTTCGAGCAGTACTTC
TRBJ2-2 | TRBV4-1 | NA | 15 | NA | CASSQGAGPTGELFF | TGCGCCAGCAGCCAAGGGGCAGGGCCAACCGGGGAGCTGTTTTTT
TRBJ1-1 | TRBV18 | NA | 15 | NA | CASSPAGVWNTEAFF | TGTGCCAGCTCACCAGCAGGGGTTTGGAACACTGAAGCTTTCTTT
TRBJ2-7 | TRBV7-6 | NA | 18 | NA | CASSVFGPESFGAYEQYF | TGTGCCAGCAGCGTCTTTGGCCCGGAATCATTCGGGGCCTACGAGCAGTACTTC
TRBJ1-6 | TRBV9 | NA | 14 | once | CASGGQGSNSPLHF | TGTGCCAGCGGAGGGCAGGGAAGTAATTCACCCCTCCACTTT
TRBJ1-1 | TRBV15 | TRBD1 | 15 | NA | CATSRDRGLNTEAFF | TGTGCCACCAGCAGAGACAGGGGGCTAAACACTGAAGCTTTCTTT
TRBJ2-5 | TRBV15 | TRBD2 | 16 | NA | CATSRGGGGGQETQYF | TGTGCCACCAGCAGAGGTGGTGGCGGGGGGCAAGAGACCCAGTACTTC
TRBJ2-7 | TRBV14 | TRBD1 | 14 | NA | CASSRTGGPYEQYF | TGTGCCAGCAGCCGGACAGGGGGCCCCTACGAGCAGTACTTC